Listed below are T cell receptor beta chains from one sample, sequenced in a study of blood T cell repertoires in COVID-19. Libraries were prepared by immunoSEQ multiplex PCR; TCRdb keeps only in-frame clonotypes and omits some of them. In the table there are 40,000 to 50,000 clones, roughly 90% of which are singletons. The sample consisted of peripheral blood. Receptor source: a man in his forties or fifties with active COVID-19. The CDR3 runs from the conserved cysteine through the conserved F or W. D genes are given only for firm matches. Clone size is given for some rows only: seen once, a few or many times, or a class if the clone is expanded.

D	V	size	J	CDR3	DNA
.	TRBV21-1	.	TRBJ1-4	CASSKSRWGGSTTNEKLFF	TGTGCCAGCAGCAAAAGTAGATGGGGCGGATCGACAACTAATGAAAAACTGTTTTTT
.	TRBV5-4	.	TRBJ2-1	CASSLESGPDNEQFF	TGTGCCAGCAGCTTGGAAAGCGGCCCTGACAATGAGCAGTTCTTC
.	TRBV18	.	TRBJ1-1	CASSPPGATVLNTEAFF	TGTGCCAGCTCACCACCTGGGGCGACAGTTTTGAACACTGAAGCTTTCTTT
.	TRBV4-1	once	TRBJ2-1	CASSQEMGRWDNEQFF	TGCGCCAGCAGCCAAGAAATGGGGCGATGGGACAATGAGCAGTTCTTC
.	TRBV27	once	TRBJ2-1	CASSLGGNSYNEQFF	TGTGCCAGCAGTTTAGGGGGGAACTCCTACAATGAGCAGTTCTTC
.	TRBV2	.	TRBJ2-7	CASSEGLAHEQYF	TGTGCCAGCAGTGAAGGGCTAGCACACGAGCAGTACTTC
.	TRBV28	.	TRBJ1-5	CASSLSGFADQPQHF	TGTGCCAGCAGTTTATCAGGGTTTGCAGATCAGCCCCAGCATTTT
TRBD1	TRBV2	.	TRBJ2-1	CASSTDRDIEQFF	TGTGCCAGCAGTACGGACAGGGACATTGAGCAGTTCTTC
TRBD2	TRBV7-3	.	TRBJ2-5	CASSLGLAGDGTQYF	TGTGCCAGCAGCCTAGGACTAGCGGGAGACGGGACCCAGTACTTC
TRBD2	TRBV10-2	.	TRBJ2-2	CASRETGTSGVGELFF	TGCGCCAGCAGGGAGACCGGGACTAGCGGAGTTGGGGAGCTGTTTTTT
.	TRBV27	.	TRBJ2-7	CASSFRGEQYF	TGTGCCAGCAGTTTTAGGGGGGAGCAGTACTTC
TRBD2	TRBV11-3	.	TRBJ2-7	CASSVGRASYEQYF	TGTGCCAGCAGTGTCGGGAGGGCAAGCTACGAGCAGTACTTC
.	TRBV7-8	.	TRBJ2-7	CASSLTPPGLGSSYEQYF	TGTGCCAGCAGCTTAACCCCACCGGGACTGGGGAGCTCCTACGAGCAGTACTTC
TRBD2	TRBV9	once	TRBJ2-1	CASTVSGGAAQNEQFF	TGTGCCAGCACCGTAAGCGGGGGGGCGGCCCAGAATGAGCAGTTCTTC
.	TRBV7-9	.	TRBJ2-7	CASSLVQGPGEQYF	TGTGCCAGCAGCTTAGTCCAGGGCCCTGGGGAGCAGTACTTC
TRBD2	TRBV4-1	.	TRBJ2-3	CASSPGLAASTDTQYF	TGCGCCAGCAGCCCTGGACTAGCGGCTAGCACAGATACGCAGTATTTT
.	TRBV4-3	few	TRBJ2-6	CASSQEWGPGANVLTF	TGCGCCAGCAGCCAAGAGTGGGGGCCGGGGGCCAACGTCCTGACTTTC
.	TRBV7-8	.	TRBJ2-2	CASSLARDTGELFF	TGTGCCAGCAGCTTAGCCAGGGACACCGGGGAGCTGTTTTTT
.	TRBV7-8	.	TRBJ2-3	CASSFRAPGTDTQYF	TGTGCCAGCAGCTTCCGGGCCCCGGGGACAGATACGCAGTATTTT
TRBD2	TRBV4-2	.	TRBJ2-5	CASSQEDGRSETQYF	TGTGCCAGCAGCCAAGAGGACGGGAGGAGTGAGACCCAGTACTTC
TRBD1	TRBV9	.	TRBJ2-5	CASSILGQGAGETQYF	TGTGCCAGCAGCATATTAGGACAGGGGGCCGGGGAGACCCAGTACTTC
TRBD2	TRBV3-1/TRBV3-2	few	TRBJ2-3	CASSQAGGNSTDTQYF	TGTGCCAGCAGCCAAGCGGGGGGGAACAGCACAGATACGCAGTATTTT
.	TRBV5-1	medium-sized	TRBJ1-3	CASSFDSSGNTIYF	TGCGCCAGCAGCTTTGACAGCTCTGGAAACACCATATATTTT
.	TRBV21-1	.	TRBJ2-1	CASSNSLAEWLAYNEQFF	TGTGCCAGCAGCAATTCACTAGCCGAGTGGCTCGCCTACAATGAGCAGTTCTTC
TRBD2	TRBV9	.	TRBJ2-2	CASSVHSGGTGELFF	TGTGCCAGCAGCGTACACAGCGGGGGCACCGGGGAGCTGTTTTTT
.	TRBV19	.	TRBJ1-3	CASKTGALSGNTIYF	TGTGCCAGCAAGACTGGGGCCCTCTCTGGAAACACCATATATTTT
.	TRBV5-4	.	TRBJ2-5	CASSLDSIRQETQYF	TGTGCCAGCAGCTTAGACTCAATTCGCCAAGAGACCCAGTACTTC
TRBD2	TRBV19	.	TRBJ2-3	CASSISAGGPTDTQYF	TGTGCCAGTAGTATTTCGGCGGGAGGGCCGACGGATACGCAGTATTTT
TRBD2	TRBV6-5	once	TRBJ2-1	CASSYSLAGGPNEQFF	TGTGCCAGCAGTTACTCGCTAGCGGGAGGGCCCAATGAGCAGTTCTTC
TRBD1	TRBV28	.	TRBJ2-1	CASSLQGALNEQFF	TGTGCCAGCAGTTTGCAGGGGGCGTTGAATGAGCAGTTCTTC
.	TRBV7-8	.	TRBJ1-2	CASSGEDSLWFEGYTF	TGTGCCAGCAGCGGAGAGGACAGTCTCTGGTTCGAGGGCTACACCTTC
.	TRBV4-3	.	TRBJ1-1	CASSQRLQHPNTEAFF	TGCGCCAGCAGCCAAAGATTACAGCACCCGAACACTGAAGCTTTCTTT
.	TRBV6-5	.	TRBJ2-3	CASRNLRGTDTQYF	TGTGCCAGCAGGAACCTCCGAGGCACAGATACGCAGTATTTT
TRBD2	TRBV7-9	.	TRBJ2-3	CASAGVAGYTDTQYF	TGTGCCAGCGCCGGGGTAGCGGGATACACAGATACGCAGTATTTT
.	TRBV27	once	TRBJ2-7	CASRGAGPYEQYF	TGTGCCAGCAGGGGAGCAGGACCCTACGAGCAGTACTTC
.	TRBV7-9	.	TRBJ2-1	CASLGGGDEQFF	TGTGCCAGCTTGGGAGGAGGAGATGAGCAGTTCTTC
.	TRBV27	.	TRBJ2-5	CAIPTTHGTQYF	TGTGCCATCCCGACTACACATGGGACCCAGTACTTC